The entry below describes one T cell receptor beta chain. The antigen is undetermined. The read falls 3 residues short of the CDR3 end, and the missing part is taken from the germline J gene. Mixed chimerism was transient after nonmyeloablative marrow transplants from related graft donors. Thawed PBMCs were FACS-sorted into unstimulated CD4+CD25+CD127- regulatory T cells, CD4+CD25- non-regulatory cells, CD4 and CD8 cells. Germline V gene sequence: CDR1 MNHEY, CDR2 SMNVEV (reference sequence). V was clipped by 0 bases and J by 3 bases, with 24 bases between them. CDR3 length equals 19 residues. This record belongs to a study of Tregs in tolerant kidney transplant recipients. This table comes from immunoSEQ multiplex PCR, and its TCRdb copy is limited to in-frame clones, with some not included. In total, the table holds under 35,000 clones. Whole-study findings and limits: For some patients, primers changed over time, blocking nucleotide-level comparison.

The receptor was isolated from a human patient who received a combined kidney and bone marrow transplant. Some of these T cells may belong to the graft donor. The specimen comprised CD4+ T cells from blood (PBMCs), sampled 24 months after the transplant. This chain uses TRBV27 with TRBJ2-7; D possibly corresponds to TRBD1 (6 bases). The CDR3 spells CASSLSNRTTGRANYEQYF. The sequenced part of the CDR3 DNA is TGTGCCAGCAGTTTATCGAATCGGACGACAGGAAGAGCTAACTACGAG.